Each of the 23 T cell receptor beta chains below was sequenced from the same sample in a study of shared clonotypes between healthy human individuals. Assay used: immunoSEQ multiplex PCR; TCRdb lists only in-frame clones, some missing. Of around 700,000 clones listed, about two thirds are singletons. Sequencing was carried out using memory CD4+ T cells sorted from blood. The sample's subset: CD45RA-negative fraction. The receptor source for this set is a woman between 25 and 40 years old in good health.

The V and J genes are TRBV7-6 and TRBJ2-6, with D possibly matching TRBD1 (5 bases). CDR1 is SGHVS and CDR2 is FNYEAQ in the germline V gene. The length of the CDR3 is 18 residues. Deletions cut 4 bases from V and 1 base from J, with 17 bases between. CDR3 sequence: CASSSRWGRDSGANVLTF. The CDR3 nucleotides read TGTGCCAGCAGCTCGAGGTGGGGCAGGGATTCTGGGGCCAACGTCCTGACTTTC.

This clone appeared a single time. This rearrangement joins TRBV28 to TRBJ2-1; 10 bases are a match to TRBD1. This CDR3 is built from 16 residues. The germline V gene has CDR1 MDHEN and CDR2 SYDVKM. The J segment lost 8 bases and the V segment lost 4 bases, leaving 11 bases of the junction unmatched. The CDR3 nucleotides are TGTGCCAGCAGTTCCACCGGACAGGGGGAAGGGGATGAGCAGTTCTTC. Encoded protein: CASSSTGQGEGDEQFF.

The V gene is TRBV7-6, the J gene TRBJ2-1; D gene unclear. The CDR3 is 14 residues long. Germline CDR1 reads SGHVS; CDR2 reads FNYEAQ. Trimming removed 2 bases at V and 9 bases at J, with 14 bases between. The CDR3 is CASSLKAGPSEQFF. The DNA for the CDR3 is TGTGCCAGCAGCTTAAAGGCAGGCCCAAGTGAGCAGTTCTTC.

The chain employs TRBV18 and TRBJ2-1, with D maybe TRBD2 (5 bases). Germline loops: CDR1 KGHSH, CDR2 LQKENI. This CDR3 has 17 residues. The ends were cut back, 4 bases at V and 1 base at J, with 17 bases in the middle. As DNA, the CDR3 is TGTGCCAGCTCACGGCTTGGGATTAGCGCTTCCTACAATGAGCAGTTCTTC. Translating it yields CASSRLGISASYNEQFF.

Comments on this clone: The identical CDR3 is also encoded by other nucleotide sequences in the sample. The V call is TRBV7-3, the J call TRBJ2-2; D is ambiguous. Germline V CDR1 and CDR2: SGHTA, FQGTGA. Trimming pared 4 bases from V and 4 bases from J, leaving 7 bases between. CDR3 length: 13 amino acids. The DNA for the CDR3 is TGTGCCAGCAGCTCCGGCGGCACCGGGGAGCTGTTTTTT. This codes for CASSSGGTGELFF.

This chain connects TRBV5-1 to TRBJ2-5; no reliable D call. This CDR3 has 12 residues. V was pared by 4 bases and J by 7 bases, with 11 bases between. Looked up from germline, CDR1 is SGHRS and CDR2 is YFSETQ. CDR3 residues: CASSGGPGTQYF. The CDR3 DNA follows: TGCGCCAGCAGCGGCGGCCCCGGGACCCAGTACTTC. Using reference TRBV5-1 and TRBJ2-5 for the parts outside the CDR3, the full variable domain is KAGVTQTPRYLIKTRGQQVTLSCSPISGHRSVSWYQQTPGQGLQFLFEYFSETQRNKGNFPGRFSGRQFSNSRSEMNVSTLELGDSALYLCASSGGPGTQYFGPGTRLLVL.

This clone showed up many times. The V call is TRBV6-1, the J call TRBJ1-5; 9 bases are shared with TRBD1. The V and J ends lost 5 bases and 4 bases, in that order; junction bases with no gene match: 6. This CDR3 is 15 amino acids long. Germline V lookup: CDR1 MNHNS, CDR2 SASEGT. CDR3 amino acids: CASSTGGAGNQPQHF. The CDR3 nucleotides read TGTGCCAGCAGTACAGGGGGCGCGGGTAATCAGCCCCAGCATTTT.

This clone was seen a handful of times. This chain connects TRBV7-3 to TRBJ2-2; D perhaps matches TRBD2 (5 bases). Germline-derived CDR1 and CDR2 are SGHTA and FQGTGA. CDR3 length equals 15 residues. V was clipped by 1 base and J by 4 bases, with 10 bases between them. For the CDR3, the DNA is TGTGCCAGCAGCTTAAATCTTGGAGGCACCGGGGAGCTGTTTTTT. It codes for CASSLNLGGTGELFF.

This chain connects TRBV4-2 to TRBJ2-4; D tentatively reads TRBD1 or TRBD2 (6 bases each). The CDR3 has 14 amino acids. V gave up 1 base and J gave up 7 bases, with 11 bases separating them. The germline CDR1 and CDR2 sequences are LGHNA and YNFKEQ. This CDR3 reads CASSQALGGNIQYF. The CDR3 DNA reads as TGTGCCAGCAGCCAAGCACTAGGGGGGAACATTCAGTACTTC.

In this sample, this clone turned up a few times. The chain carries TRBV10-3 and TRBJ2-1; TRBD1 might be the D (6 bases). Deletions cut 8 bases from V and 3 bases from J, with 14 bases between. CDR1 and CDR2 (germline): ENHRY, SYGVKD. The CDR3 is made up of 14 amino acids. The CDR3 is CAISTGTFYNEQFF. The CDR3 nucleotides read TGTGCCATCTCAACCGGGACATTCTACAATGAGCAGTTCTTC.

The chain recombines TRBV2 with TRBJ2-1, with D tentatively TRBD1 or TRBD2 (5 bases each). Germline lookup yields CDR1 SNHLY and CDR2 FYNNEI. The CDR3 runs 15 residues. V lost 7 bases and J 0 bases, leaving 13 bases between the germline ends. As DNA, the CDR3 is TGTGCCAGCACTGGGGGACGTGGCTCCTACAATGAGCAGTTCTTC. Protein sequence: CASTGGRGSYNEQFF.

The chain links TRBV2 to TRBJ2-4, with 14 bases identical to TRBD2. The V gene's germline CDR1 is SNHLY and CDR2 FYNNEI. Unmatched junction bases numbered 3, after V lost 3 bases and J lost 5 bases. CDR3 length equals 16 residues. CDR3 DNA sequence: TGTGCCAGCAGTGAGGAGGGACTAGCGGGAGAAAACATTCAGTACTTC. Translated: CASSEEGLAGENIQYF.

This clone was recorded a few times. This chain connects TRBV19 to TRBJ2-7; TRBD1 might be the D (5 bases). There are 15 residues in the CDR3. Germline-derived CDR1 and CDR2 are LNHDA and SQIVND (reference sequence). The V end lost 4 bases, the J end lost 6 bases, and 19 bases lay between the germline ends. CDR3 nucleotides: TGTGCCAGTAGTACCCACCCCCCTGGAAGGGGCGAGCAGTACTTC. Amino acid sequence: CASSTHPPGRGEQYF.

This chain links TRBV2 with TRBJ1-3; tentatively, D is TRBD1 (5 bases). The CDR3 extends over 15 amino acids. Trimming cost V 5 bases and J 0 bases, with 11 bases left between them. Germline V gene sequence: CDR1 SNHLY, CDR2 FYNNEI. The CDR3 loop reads CASSLTVTSGNTIYF. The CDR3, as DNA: TGTGCCAGCAGTCTGACAGTGACCTCTGGAAACACCATATATTTT.

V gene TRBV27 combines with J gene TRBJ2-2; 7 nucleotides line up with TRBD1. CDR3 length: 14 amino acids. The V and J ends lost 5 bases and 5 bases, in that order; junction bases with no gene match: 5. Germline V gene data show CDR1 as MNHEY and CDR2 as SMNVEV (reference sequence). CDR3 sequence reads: CASSGMTGTGELFF. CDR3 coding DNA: TGTGCCAGCAGTGGAATGACAGGGACCGGGGAGCTGTTTTTT.

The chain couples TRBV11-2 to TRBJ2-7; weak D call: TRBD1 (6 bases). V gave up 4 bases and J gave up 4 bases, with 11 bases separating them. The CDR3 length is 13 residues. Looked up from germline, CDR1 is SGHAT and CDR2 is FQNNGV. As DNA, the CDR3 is TGTGCCAGCAGCTCAACAGGGCCATACGAGCAGTACTTC. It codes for CASSSTGPYEQYF.

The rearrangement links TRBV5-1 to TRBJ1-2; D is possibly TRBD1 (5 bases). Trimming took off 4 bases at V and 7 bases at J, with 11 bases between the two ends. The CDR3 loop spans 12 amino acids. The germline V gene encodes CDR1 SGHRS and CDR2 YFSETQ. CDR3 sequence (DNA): TGCGCCAGCAGCGGGGACCTAACTGGCTACACCTTC. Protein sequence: CASSGDLTGYTF. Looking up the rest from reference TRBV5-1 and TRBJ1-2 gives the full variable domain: KAGVTQTPRYLIKTRGQQVTLSCSPISGHRSVSWYQQTPGQGLQFLFEYFSETQRNKGNFPGRFSGRQFSNSRSEMNVSTLELGDSALYLCASSGDLTGYTFGSGTRLTVV.

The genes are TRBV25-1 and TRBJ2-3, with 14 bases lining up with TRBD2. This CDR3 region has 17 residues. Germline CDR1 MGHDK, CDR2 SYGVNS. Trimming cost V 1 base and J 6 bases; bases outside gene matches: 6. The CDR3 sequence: CASSESGTSGSWDTQYF. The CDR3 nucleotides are TGTGCCAGCAGTGAATCCGGGACTAGCGGGAGTTGGGATACGCAGTATTTT.

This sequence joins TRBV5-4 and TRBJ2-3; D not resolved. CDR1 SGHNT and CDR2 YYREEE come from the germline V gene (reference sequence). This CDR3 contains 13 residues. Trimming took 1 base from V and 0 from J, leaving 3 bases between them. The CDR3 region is CASSLWSTDTQYF. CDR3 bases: TGTGCCAGCAGCTTGTGGAGCACAGATACGCAGTATTTT.

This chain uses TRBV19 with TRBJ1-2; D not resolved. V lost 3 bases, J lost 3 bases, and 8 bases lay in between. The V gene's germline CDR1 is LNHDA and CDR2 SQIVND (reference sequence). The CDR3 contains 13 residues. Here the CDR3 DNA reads TGTGCCAGTAGTATCGCCAGATACTATGGCTACACCTTC. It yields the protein CASSIARYYGYTF.

The CDR3, as DNA: TGTGCCAGCAGTTTCCGACAGCAGCTAGACGAGCAGTACTTC. Its protein is CASSFRQQLDEQYF. This sequence joins TRBV6-5 and TRBJ2-7, with D tentatively TRBD1 (5 bases). The CDR3 totals 14 residues. V shed 4 bases and J shed 5 bases, with 15 bases lying between them. Germline V CDR1 and CDR2: MNHEY, SVGAGI.

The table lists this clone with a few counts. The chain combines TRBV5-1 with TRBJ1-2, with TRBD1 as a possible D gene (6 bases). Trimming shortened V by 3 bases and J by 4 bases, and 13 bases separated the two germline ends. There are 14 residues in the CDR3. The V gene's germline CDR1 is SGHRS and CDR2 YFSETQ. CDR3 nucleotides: TGCGCCAGCAGCTCCCAACAGGGACCCTATGGCTACACCTTC. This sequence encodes CASSSQQGPYGYTF. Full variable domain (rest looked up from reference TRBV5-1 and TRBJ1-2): KAGVTQTPRYLIKTRGQQVTLSCSPISGHRSVSWYQQTPGQGLQFLFEYFSETQRNKGNFPGRFSGRQFSNSRSEMNVSTLELGDSALYLCASSSQQGPYGYTFGSGTRLTVV.

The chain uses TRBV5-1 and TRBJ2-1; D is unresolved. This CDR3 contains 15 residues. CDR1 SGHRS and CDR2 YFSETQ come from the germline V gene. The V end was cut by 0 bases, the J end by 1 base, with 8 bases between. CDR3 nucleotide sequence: TGCGCCAGCAGCTTGGGCAGTTTATCCTACAATGAGCAGTTCTTC. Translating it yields CASSLGSLSYNEQFF.